This entry features one T cell receptor beta chain sequence. Then a second PCR, running about 6 to 12 cycles, was carried out with a sample-barcoded 5' primer and a J-beta primer mix. TCRdb ran MiXCR on the 5' RACE reads and lists one entry per CDR3 protein. The table lists fewer than 800,000 distinct CDR3 sequences, around a fifth of them singletons. These data come from a study of blood T cells in healthy people across ages. The CDR3 is 14 residues long. V shed 5 bases and J 1 base; nucleotides not matched to a gene: 4. From germline, CDR1 is SGHRS and CDR2 YFSETQ. The chain recombines TRBV5-1 with TRBJ1-1, with 8 bases aligning to TRBD1. Sequencing input: blood. The TCR was taken from a man aged 65-85 years in good health. CDR3 region: CASRPGTGNTEAFF. The CDR3 DNA is TGCGCCAGCAGACCCGGGACAGGGAACACTGAAGCTTTCTTT.